This TCR beta chain originates from a study of T cells after yellow fever vaccination. Study information: Low-cell-number fractions were prepared with SMART-Seq v4 Ultra Low Input.

This clonotype has a handful of counts. No antigen is known for it. UMIs and a universal primer site were added when TCR cDNA was made by 5'RACE template switching. TCRdb reprocessed the 5' RACE reads with MiXCR, giving one entry per CDR3 protein. The sample yields 170,000 or so distinct CDR3 sequences, approximately 6.2% seen once. Whole-study results and caveats: Contamination of FACS-sorted repertoires by abundant clonotypes from the bulk population could occur.

Trimming took 4 bases from V and 7 from J; bases not matched to a gene: 9. This CDR3 is built from 14 residues. The V gene's germline CDR1 is SGHRS and CDR2 YFSETQ. This receptor was identified in a man younger than 30 who received the YFV17D yellow fever vaccine. The sample consisted of CD4+ T cells sorted from PBMCs, taken on the day of the first yellow fever vaccination. The rearrangement joins TRBV5-1 to TRBJ2-7; 9 bases map to TRBD1. CDR3 nucleotides: TGCGCCAGCAGCCTCGGTAACAGGGGGCAGGAGCAGTACTTC. Translated, it gives CASSLGNRGQEQYF.